The clone carrying this TCR beta chain was seen just once. This entry is derived from a study of blood T cell repertoires in COVID-19. The overall study: COVID-19 samples from acute and convalescent phases originated in the United States, Italy and Spain. Sources were T cells, B-cell-depleted T cells, or PBMCs; the material itself was cDNA or gDNA.

V was pared by 6 bases and J by 4 bases, with 11 bases between. The CDR3 is 13 amino acids. Germline V gives CDR1 SGHTA, CDR2 FQGNSA. Authors' methods: Cell counts per sample came from amplifying reference gene primers. Produced via immunoSEQ multiplex PCR; TCRdb's table is partial and in-frame only. D and trimming were read from the DNA, whereas the V and J calls and clone size are those reported in that table. The sample includes about 190,000 clones, 75% to 90% of them seen just once. The sequence was obtained from a middle-aged man with acute or convalescent COVID-19. Material for sequencing was peripheral blood. J is TRBJ2-3 and V is TRBV7-2; D ambiguous. The CDR3 region has the DNA TGTGCCAGCAGTTCTAATGCTGCAGATACGCAGTATTTT. It yields the protein CASSSNAADTQYF.